This T cell receptor (beta chain) was sequenced for a study of blood T cell repertoires in COVID-19. The overall study: Spain, Italy and the United States supplied samples that represented acute and convalescent COVID-19. PBMCs, B-cell-depleted T cells, or T cells were the source of the cDNA or gDNA that made up the material.

Unmatched junction bases numbered 4, after V lost 0 bases and J lost 4 bases. The CDR3 consists of 16 residues. The V gene's germline CDR1 is SGHNT and CDR2 YYREEE (reference sequence). In the authors' methods: Estimation of nucleated cell counts was performed using reference gene primer amplification. Assay used: immunoSEQ multiplex PCR; TCRdb lists only in-frame clones, some missing. Clonal size and the V and J genes are those of that table, whereas D and trimming came from the DNA. The top ten hold approximately 0.85% of the sample, which has 250,000 to 300,000 clones, 89% seen once. This clone was observed once.

This chain connects TRBV5-4 to TRBJ2-6, with 7 bases aligning to TRBD2. The source is a woman aged 40 to 50 who had recovered from COVID-19. Sequencing was performed on peripheral blood. CDR3 amino acids: CASSLERGTGANVLTF. CDR3 nucleotide sequence: TGTGCCAGCAGCTTGGAGCGGGGCACGGGGGCCAACGTCCTGACTTTC. Based on the CDR3 plus reference TRBV5-4 and TRBJ2-6, the full variable domain is ETGVTQSPTHLIKTRGQQVTLRCSSQSGHNTVSWYQQALGQGPQFIFQYYREEENGRGNFPPRFSGLQFPNYSSELNVNALELDDSALYLCASSLERGTGANVLTFGAGSRLTVL.